This TCR beta chain is drawn from a study of regulatory T cells in long-lasting Graves disease. Time point specified: newly diagnosed GD, antithyroid drugs for less than 3 months. PBMC RNA was the source of the TCR library. Arm-PCR with iRepertoire HTBI primers amplified the CDR3 regions for these TCR beta libraries. TCRdb re-analysed the multiplex PCR reads in MiXCR, keeping a single row per CDR3 protein. This table has hundreds of thousands of distinct CDR3 sequences, about 16% appearing once. V shed 6 bases and J shed 6 bases, with 17 bases lying between them. Germline V lookup: CDR1 KGHSH, CDR2 LQKENI. The CDR3 is made up of 14 amino acids. This clonotype was recorded a few times. The same data also went into a second study, on T cells in Graves' hyperthyroidism and ophthalmopathy.

V usage is TRBV18 and J usage is TRBJ1-1; a weak D match, TRBD1 (6 bases). The sample was peripheral blood mononuclear cells (PBMCs), taken at new diagnosis, from a patient treated with antithyroid drugs. The sequence was collected from a woman aged 40-65 years with Graves disease. The CDR3 sequence is CASSLNRQGSEAFF. DNA of the CDR3: TGTGCCAGCTCCCTAAATCGCCAGGGGTCTGAAGCTTTCTTT. Drawing the rest from reference TRBV18 and TRBJ1-1, the complete variable domain is NAGVMQNPRHLVRRRGQEARLRCSPMKGHSHVYWYRQLPEEGLKFMVYLQKENIIDESGMPKERFSAEFPKEGPSILRIQQVVRGDSAAYFCASSLNRQGSEAFFGQGTRLTVV.